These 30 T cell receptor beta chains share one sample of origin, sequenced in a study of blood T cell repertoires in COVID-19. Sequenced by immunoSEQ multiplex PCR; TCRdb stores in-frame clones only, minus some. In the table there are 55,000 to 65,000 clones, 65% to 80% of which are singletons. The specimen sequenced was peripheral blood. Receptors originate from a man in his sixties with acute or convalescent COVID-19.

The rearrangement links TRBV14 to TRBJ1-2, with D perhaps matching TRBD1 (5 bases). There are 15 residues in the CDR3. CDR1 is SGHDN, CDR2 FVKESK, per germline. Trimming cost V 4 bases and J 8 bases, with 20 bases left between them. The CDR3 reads CASSLGRVQRDGYTF. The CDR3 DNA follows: TGTGCCAGCAGCCTAGGGAGGGTTCAACGGGACGGCTACACCTTC.

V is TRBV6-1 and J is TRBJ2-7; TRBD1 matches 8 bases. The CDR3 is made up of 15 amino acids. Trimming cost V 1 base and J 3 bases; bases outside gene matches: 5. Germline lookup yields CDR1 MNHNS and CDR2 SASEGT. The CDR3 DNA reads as TGTGCCAGCAGTGAAGGGACAGGGCGGGGCTACGAGCAGTACTTC. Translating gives CASSEGTGRGYEQYF.

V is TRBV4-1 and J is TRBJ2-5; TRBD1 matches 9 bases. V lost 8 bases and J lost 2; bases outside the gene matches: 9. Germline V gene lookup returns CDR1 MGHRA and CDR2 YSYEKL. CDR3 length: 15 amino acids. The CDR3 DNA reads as TGCGCCAGCGCGGGACAGGGCATAGGTCAAGAGACCCAGTACTTC. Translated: CASAGQGIGQETQYF.

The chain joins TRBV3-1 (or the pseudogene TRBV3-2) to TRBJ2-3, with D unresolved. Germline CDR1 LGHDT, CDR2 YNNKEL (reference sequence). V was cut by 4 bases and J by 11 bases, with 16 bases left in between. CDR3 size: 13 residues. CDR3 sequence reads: CASSPPGYQVQYF. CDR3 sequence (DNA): TGTGCCAGCAGCCCTCCTGGGTATCAGGTGCAGTATTTT.

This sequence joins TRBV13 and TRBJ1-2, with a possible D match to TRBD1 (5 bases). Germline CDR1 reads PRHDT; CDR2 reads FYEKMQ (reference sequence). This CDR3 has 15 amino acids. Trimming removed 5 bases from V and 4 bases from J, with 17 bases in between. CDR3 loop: CASSLLAGPLYGYTF. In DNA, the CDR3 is TGTGCCAGCAGCCTCTTGGCGGGGCCCCTCTATGGCTACACCTTC.

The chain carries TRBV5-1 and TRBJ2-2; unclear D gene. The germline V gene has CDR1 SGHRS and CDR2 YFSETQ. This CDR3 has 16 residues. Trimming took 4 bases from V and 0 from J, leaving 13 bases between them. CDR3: CASSQNSLSNTGELFF. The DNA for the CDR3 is TGCGCCAGCAGCCAGAACAGCCTTTCGAACACCGGGGAGCTGTTTTTT.

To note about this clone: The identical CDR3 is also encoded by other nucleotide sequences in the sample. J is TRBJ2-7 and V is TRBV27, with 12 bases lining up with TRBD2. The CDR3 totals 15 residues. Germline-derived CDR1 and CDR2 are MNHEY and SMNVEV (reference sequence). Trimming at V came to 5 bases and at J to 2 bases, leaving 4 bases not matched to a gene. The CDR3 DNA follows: TGTGCCAGCAGTCCATGGACTAGCGGGACCTACGAGCAGTACTTC. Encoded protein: CASSPWTSGTYEQYF.

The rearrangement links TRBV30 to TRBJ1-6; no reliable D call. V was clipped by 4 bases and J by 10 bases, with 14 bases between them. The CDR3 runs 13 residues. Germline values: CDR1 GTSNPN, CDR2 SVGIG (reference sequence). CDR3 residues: CAWNRPGRSPLHF. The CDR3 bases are TGTGCCTGGAATAGACCGGGGAGGTCACCCCTCCACTTT.

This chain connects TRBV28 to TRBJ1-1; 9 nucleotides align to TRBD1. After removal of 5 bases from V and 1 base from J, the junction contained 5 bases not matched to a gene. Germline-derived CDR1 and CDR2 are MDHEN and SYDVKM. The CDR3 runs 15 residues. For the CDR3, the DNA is TGTGCCAGCAGTGCGCCGGGACAGGGGAACACTGAAGCTTTCTTT. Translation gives CASSAPGQGNTEAFF.

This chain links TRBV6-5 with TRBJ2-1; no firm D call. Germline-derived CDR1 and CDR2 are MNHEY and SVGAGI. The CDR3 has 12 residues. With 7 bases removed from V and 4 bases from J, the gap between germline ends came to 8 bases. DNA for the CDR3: TGTGCCAGCACGCGACTGTACAATGAGCAGTTCTTC. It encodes CASTRLYNEQFF.

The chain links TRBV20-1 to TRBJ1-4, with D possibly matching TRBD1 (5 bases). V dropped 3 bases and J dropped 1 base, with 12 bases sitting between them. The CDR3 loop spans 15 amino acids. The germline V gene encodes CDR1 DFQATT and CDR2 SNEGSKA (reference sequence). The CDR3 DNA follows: TGCAGTGCTAGTTTAGGGGTTGTAACTAATGAAAAACTGTTTTTT. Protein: CSASLGVVTNEKLFF.

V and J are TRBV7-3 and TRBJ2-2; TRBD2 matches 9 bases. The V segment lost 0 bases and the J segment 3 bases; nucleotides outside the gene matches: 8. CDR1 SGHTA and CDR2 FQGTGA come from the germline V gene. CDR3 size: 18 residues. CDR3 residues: CASSLTGYSGRDTGELFF. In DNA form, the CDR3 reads TGTGCCAGCAGCTTAACGGGTTATAGCGGGAGAGACACCGGGGAGCTGTTTTTT.

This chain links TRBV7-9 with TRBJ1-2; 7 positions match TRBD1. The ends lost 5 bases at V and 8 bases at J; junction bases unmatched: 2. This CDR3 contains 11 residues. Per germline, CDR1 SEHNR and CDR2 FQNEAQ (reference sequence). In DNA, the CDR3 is TGTGCCAGCAGCCCCAGGGGGGGCTACACCTTC. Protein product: CASSPRGGYTF.

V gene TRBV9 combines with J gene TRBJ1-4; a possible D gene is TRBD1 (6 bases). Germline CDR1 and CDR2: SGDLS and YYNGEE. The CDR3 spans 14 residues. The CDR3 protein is CASNPGGAGEKLFF. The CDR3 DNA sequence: TGTGCTTCCAACCCTGGGGGGGCCGGTGAAAAACTGTTTTTT. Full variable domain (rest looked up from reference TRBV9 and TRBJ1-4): DSGVTQTPKHLITATGQRVTLRCSPRSGDLSVYWYQQSLDQGLQFLIQYYNGEERAKGNILERFSAQQFPDLHSELNLSSLELGDSALYFCASNPGGAGEKLFFGSGTQLSVL.

CDR3 nucleotides: TGTGCCAGCAGCCCGGGACTAGCGGGAGCTCGCGAGCAGTACTTC. Encoded protein: CASSPGLAGAREQYF. The gene calls are TRBV7-9 and TRBJ2-7; 14 bases align to TRBD2. Trimming took 5 bases from V and 6 from J; bases not matched to a gene: 6. CDR3 length: 15 amino acids. Germline V gene sequence: CDR1 SEHNR, CDR2 FQNEAQ (reference sequence).

CDR3: CASRGALLGYGYTF. CDR3 DNA: TGTGCCAGCAGAGGAGCCCTTCTCGGCTATGGCTACACCTTC. The J gene is TRBJ1-2, the V gene TRBV6-5; D not certain. Trimming removed 6 bases at V and 4 bases at J, with 15 bases between. The CDR3 length is 14 residues. The germline V gene has CDR1 MNHEY and CDR2 SVGAGI.

The CDR3 DNA reads TGCGCCAGCAGCTTGGCCCTAACTAGCGGGAGGTCCAATGAGCAGTTCTTC. This sequence encodes CASSLALTSGRSNEQFF. The J gene is TRBJ2-1, the V gene TRBV5-1; TRBD2 aligns across 12 bases. Germline CDR1 reads SGHRS; CDR2 reads YFSETQ. The V segment lost 0 bases and the J segment 6 bases; nucleotides outside the gene matches: 7. The CDR3 extends over 17 amino acids.

The CDR3 nucleotides read TGTGCCAGCAGTGAAGAAGGCCTAGTTCCCTACAATGAGCAGTTCTTC. It specifies CASSEEGLVPYNEQFF. The rearrangement uses TRBV6-1 and TRBJ2-1, with D hard to call. CDR1 is MNHNS and CDR2 is SASEGT in the germline V gene. CDR3 length equals 16 residues. V lost 1 base and J lost 2, with 12 bases in between.

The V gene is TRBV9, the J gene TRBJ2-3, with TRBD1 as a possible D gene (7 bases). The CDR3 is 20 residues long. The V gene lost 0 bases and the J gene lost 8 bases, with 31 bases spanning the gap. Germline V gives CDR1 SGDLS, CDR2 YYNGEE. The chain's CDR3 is CASSVGGRGVGRVERGTQYF. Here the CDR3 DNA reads TGTGCCAGCAGCGTAGGAGGCAGGGGGGTCGGGCGGGTTGAGCGAGGTACGCAGTATTTT.

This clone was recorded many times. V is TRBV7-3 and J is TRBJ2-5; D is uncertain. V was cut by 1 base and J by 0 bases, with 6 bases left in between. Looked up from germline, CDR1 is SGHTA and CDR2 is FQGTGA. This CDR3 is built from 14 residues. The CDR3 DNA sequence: TGTGCCAGCAGCTTAAACGGGTACCAAGAGACCCAGTACTTC. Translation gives CASSLNGYQETQYF.

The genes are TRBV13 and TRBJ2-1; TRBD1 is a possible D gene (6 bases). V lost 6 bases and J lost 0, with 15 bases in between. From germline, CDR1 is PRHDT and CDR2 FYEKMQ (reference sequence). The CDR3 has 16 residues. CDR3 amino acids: CASSPSGERSYNEQFF. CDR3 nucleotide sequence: TGTGCCAGCAGTCCCTCAGGGGAGCGCTCCTACAATGAGCAGTTCTTC.

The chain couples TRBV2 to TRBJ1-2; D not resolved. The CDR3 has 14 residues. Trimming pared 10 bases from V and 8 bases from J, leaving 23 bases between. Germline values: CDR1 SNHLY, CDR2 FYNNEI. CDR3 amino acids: CATTGGVVGVGYTF. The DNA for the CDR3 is TGTGCCACCACTGGCGGAGTGGTAGGAGTCGGCTACACCTTC.

This chain's CDR3 is CASSLVASGSPGGGEQFF. CDR3 bases: TGTGCCAGCAGCTTAGTGGCTAGCGGGAGCCCCGGGGGGGGTGAGCAGTTCTTC. The V and J genes are TRBV7-3 and TRBJ2-1; TRBD2 matches at 10 bases. Germline V lookup: CDR1 SGHTA, CDR2 FQGTGA. J lost 9 bases, V lost 2 bases, and 16 bases had no gene match. This CDR3 is built from 18 residues.

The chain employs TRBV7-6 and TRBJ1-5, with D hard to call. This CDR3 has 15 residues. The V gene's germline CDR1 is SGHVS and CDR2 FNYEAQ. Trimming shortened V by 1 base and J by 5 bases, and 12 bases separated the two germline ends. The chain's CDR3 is CASSLVPGGDQPQHF. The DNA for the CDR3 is TGTGCCAGCAGCTTAGTACCGGGCGGGGATCAGCCCCAGCATTTT.

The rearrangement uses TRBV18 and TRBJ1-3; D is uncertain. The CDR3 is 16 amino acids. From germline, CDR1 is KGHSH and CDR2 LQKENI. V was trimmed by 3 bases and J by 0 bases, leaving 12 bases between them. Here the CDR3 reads CASSPSPELSGNTIYF. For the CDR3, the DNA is TGTGCCAGCTCACCTTCCCCTGAGCTCTCTGGAAACACCATATATTTT.

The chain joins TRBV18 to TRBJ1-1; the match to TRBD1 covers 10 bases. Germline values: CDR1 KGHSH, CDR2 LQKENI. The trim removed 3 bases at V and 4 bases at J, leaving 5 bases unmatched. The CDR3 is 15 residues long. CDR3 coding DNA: TGTGCCAGCTCACCCTTGGGACAGGGGAGCACTGAAGCTTTCTTT. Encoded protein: CASSPLGQGSTEAFF.

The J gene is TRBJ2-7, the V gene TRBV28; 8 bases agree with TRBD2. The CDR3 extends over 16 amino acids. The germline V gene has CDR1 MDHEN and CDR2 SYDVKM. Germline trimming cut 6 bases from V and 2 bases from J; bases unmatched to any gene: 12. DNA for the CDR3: TGTGCCAGCAGCCTCCTCGCTAGCGGGTCTCCCTACGAGCAGTACTTC. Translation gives CASSLLASGSPYEQYF.

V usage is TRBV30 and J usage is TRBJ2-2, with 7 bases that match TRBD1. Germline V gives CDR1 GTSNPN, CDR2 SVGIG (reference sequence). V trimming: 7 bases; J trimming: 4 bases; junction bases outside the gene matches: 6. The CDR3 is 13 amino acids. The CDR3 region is CAYHRGFTGELFF. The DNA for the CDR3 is TGTGCCTACCACAGGGGTTTCACCGGGGAGCTGTTTTTT.

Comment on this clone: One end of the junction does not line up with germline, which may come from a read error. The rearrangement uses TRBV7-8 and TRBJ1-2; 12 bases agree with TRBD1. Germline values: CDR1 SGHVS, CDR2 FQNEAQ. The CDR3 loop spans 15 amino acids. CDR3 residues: CASSPLGGTGGLSGF. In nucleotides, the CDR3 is TGTGCCAGCAGCCCCCTGGGTGGGACAGGGGGCTTGTCGGGCTTC.

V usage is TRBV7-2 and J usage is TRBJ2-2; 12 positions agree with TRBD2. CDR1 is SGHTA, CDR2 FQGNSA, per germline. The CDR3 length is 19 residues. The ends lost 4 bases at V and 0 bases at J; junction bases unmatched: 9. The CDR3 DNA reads TGTGCCAGCAGCTACGGACTAGCGGGATTGGTTTCGAACACCGGGGAGCTGTTTTTT. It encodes CASSYGLAGLVSNTGELFF.